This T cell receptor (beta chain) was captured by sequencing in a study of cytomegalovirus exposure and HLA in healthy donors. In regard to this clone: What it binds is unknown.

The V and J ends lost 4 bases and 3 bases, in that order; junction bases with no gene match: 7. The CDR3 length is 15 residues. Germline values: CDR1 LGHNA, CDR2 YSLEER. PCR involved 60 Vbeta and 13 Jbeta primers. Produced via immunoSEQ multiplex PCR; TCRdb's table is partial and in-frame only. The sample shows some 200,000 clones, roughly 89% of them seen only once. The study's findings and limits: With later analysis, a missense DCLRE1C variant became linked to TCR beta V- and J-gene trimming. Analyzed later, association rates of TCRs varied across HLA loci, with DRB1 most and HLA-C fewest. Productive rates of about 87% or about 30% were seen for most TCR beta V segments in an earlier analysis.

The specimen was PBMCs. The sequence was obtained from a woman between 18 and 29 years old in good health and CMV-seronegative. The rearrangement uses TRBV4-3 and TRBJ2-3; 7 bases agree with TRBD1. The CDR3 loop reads CASSPGDSRTDTQYF. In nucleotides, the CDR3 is TGCGCCAGCAGCCCAGGGGACAGTAGAACAGATACGCAGTATTTT.